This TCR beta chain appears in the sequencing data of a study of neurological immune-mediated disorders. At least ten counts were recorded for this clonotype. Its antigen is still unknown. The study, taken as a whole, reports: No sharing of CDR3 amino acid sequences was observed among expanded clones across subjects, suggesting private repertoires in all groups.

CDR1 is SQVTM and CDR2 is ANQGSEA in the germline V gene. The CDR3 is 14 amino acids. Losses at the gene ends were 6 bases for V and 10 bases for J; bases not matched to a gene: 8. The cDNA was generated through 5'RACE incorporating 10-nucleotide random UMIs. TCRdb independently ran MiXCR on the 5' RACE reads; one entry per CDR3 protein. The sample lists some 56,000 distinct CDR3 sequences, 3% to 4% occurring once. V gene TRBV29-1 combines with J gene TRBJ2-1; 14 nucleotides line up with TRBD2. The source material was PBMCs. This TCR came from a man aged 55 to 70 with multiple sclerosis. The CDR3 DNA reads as TGCAGCGTGTGGGGACTAGCGGGAGTAACGGAGCAGTTCTTC. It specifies CSVWGLAGVTEQFF.